Each of the 23 T cell receptor beta chains below was sequenced from the same sample in a study of blood T cells in healthy people across ages. Then a second PCR, running roughly 7 to 11 cycles, was carried out with a sample-barcoded 5' primer and a J-beta primer mix. TCRdb reanalysed the 5' RACE reads using MiXCR and keeps one entry per CDR3 protein. The data show about 810,000 distinct CDR3 sequences, roughly 40% seen once. Sequencing used blood. These receptors came from a man aged 18 to 29 in good health.

This chain links TRBV20-1 with TRBJ2-7; D might be TRBD2 (6 bases). The V and J ends lost 2 bases and 10 bases respectively, with 18 bases between them. The CDR3 extends over 13 amino acids. Germline assignment: CDR1 DFQATT and CDR2 SNEGSKA (reference sequence). The CDR3: CSARSEWGEAQYF. The DNA of the CDR3 is TGCAGTGCTAGATCGGAGTGGGGGGAGGCCCAGTACTTC.

As concerns this clonotype: At one boundary the junction diverges from the germline segment, which might be a read error. This chain uses TRBV12-3 or TRBV12-4 with TRBJ1-1, with D hard to call. The CDR3 spans 12 residues. The CDR3 protein is CAGSFSAGEAFF. CDR3 in DNA: TGTGCCGGCAGTTTTTCGGCTGGTGAAGCTTTCTTT.

The chain joins TRBV7-6 to TRBJ2-5; D could derive from TRBD1 or TRBD2 (5 bases each). Trimming shortened V by 3 bases and J by 0 bases, and 11 bases separated the two germline ends. The germline CDR1 and CDR2 sequences are SGHVS and FNYEAQ. The CDR3 runs 15 residues. The CDR3 reads CASSFSEGYQETQYF. The DNA for the CDR3 is TGTGCCAGCAGCTTTAGTGAGGGGTACCAAGAGACCCAGTACTTC.

This clonotype was seen ten or more times. The chain has TRBV4-3 and TRBJ2-1; 8 bases match TRBD1. The CDR3 loop spans 15 amino acids. Germline trimming cut 4 bases from V and 7 bases from J; bases unmatched to any gene: 9. Germline CDR1 LGHNA, CDR2 YSLEER. CDR3 bases: TGCGCCAGCAGCCGATGGACAGGGATTAATAATGAGCAGTTCTTC. Protein product: CASSRWTGINNEQFF.

In the case of this clonotype: Germline and junction disagree at one end, which may indicate a read error. The J gene is TRBJ2-3, the V gene TRBV6-5, with TRBD1 matching over 9 bases. The CDR3 sequence is 14 residues long. The V gene's germline CDR1 is MNHEY and CDR2 SVGAGI. The CDR3 spells CAGSLRQGDDTQYF. The CDR3, as DNA: TGTGCCGGCAGTCTTCGACAGGGGGACGATACGCAGTATTTT.

The chain has TRBV6-4 and TRBJ1-1; D is unresolved. Looked up from germline, CDR1 is MRHNA and CDR2 is SNTAGT. V lost 2 bases to trimming and J lost 5 bases, with 18 bases between them. The CDR3 runs 16 residues. The CDR3 nucleotides are TGTGCCAGCAGTGACGTTAGCCCAGGATCGGGGACTGAAGCTTTCTTT. It encodes CASSDVSPGSGTEAFF.

This clonotype was detected ten times or more. The chain couples TRBV6-1 to TRBJ2-3; possibly TRBD2 for D (6 bases). Trimming took off 0 bases at V and 2 bases at J, with 15 bases between the two ends. CDR3 length: 17 amino acids. The germline V gene encodes CDR1 MNHNS and CDR2 SASEGT. The CDR3 loop reads CASSEATGGFNTDTQYF. Here the CDR3 DNA reads TGTGCCAGCAGTGAAGCGACTGGGGGGTTCAACACAGATACGCAGTATTTT.

This clonotype was seen repeatedly, ten times or more. The chain is built from TRBV7-2 and TRBJ2-3, with TRBD1 as a possible D gene (6 bases). The germline V gene encodes CDR1 SGHTA and CDR2 FQGNSA. V lost 6 bases, J lost 0 bases, and 13 bases lay in between. This CDR3 comprises 15 residues. The CDR3 DNA follows: TGTGCCAGCAGTTCTGACAGGTTCAGCACAGATACGCAGTATTTT. Protein: CASSSDRFSTDTQYF.

This chain joins TRBV16 and TRBJ2-7; the D gene is possibly TRBD1 (6 bases). The V gene lost 2 bases and the J gene lost 2 bases, with 10 bases spanning the gap. The CDR3 totals 14 residues. The germline V gene encodes CDR1 KGHSY and CDR2 FQNENV. CDR3 coding DNA: TGTGCCAGCAGCCAAACCGGACAGCCCTACGAGCAGTACTTC. Protein sequence: CASSQTGQPYEQYF. Full variable domain (remainder filled in from reference TRBV16 and TRBJ2-7): GEEVAQTPKHLVRGEGQKAKLYCAPIKGHSYVFWYQQVLKNEFKFLISFQNENVFDETGMPKERFSAKCLPNSPCSLEIQATKLEDSAVYFCASSQTGQPYEQYFGPGTRLTVT.

CDR3 DNA: TGTGCCAGCAGCCGTAACAGGAAGAATTCACCCCTCCACTTT. It encodes CASSRNRKNSPLHF. The chain links TRBV3-1 to TRBJ1-6; a weak D match, TRBD1 (5 bases). CDR3 length equals 14 residues. The V end was cut by 4 bases, the J end by 7 bases, with 11 bases between. Germline V CDR1 and CDR2: LGHDT, YNNKEL (reference sequence). Combining the CDR3 with reference TRBV3-1 and TRBJ1-6 gives the whole variable domain DTAVSQTPKYLVTQMGNDKSIKCEQNLGHDTMYWYKQDSKKFLKIMFSYNNKELIINETVPNRFSPKSPDKAHLNLHINSLELGDSAVYFCASSRNRKNSPLHFGNGTRLTVT.

This clonotype has just a few counts. The rearrangement links TRBV12-3 or TRBV12-4 to TRBJ1-2, with D possibly being TRBD1 (6 bases). This CDR3 has 15 amino acids. V was cut by 5 bases and J by 4 bases, with 17 bases left in between. This CDR3 is CASSPGPTGGYGYTF. The CDR3 nucleotides are TGTGCCAGCAGTCCCGGACCGACAGGAGGCTATGGCTACACCTTC.

V is TRBV11-2 and J is TRBJ2-1; no reliable D call. The CDR3 is 12 residues long. CDR1 SGHAT and CDR2 FQNNGV come from the germline V gene. V was clipped by 8 bases and J by 9 bases, with 14 bases between them. Here the CDR3 DNA reads TGTGCCAGCGACCTAGGGCCGGGTGAGCAGTTCTTC. As protein: CASDLGPGEQFF. The full variable domain, in which reference TRBV11-2 and TRBJ2-1 provide the parts outside the CDR3, is EAGVAQSPRYKIIEKRQSVAFWCNPISGHATLYWYQQILGQGPKLLIQFQNNGVVDDSQLPKDRFSAERLKGVDSTLKIQPAKLEDSAVYLCASDLGPGEQFFGPGTRLTVL.

V usage is TRBV4-3 and J usage is TRBJ2-5, with TRBD2 identical over 12 bases. CDR3 length: 16 residues. CDR1 and CDR2 from the germline V gene are LGHNA and YSLEER. The trim removed 5 bases at V and 5 bases at J, leaving 9 bases unmatched. This CDR3 is CASSYETSGGEETQYF. CDR3 nucleotide sequence: TGCGCCAGCAGCTACGAGACTAGCGGGGGAGAGGAGACCCAGTACTTC.

V is TRBV28 and J is TRBJ2-4, with D uncertain. The CDR3 length is 13 residues. CDR1 and CDR2 (germline): MDHEN, SYDVKM. Trimming left V 5 bases short and J 0 bases short, with 5 bases between. DNA of the CDR3: TGTGCCAGCAGTCGACTAGCCAAAAACATTCAGTACTTC. Its protein is CASSRLAKNIQYF.

The chain combines TRBV14 with TRBJ2-3, with D possibly being TRBD2 (7 bases). Germline CDR1 SGHDN, CDR2 FVKESK. V lost 0 bases and J 1 base, leaving 11 bases between the germline ends. The CDR3 is 16 residues long. The CDR3 nucleotides are TGTGCCAGCAGCCAAGATGCGGGGGCGCGCACAGATACGCAGTATTTT. Its protein product is CASSQDAGARTDTQYF.

This clonotype has only a few counts. The rearrangement joins TRBV20-1 to TRBJ2-5, with D hard to call. CDR1 is DFQATT and CDR2 is SNEGSKA in the germline V gene (reference sequence). V gave up 6 bases and J gave up 4 bases, with 12 bases separating them. This CDR3 spans 12 amino acids. CDR3 residues: CSAPVQAETQYF. CDR3 DNA: TGCAGTGCCCCGGTGCAGGCAGAGACCCAGTACTTC.

The rearrangement uses TRBV21-1 and TRBJ2-3; TRBD1, the table's D call, lacks a check against the DNA. TRBV21-1 is deemed a pseudogene. The CDR3 consists of 14 residues. The CDR3 reads CASSNGGSTDTQYF. CDR3 coding DNA: TGTGCCAGCAGCAATGGGGGCAGCACAGATACGCAGTATTTT.

This clonotype was counted between two and nine times. The chain joins TRBV4-2 to TRBJ1-1; the D gene is possibly TRBD1 (6 bases). The CDR3 covers 15 residues. CDR1 and CDR2 (germline): LGHNA, YNFKEQ. V was shortened by 1 base and J by 4 bases, with 13 bases between the two germline ends. Written as DNA, the CDR3 is TGTGCCAGCAGCCAAGTAGCAGGGGCCCCCACTGAAGCTTTCTTT. Translation: CASSQVAGAPTEAFF.

The chain joins TRBV4-1 to TRBJ2-1, with 10 positions matching TRBD2. CDR3 length equals 17 residues. Trimming cost V 4 bases and J 13 bases; bases outside gene matches: 19. Germline-derived CDR1 and CDR2 are MGHRA and YSYEKL. The CDR3 DNA sequence: TGCGCCAGCAGCCCCCATAAAGTAGCGGGGGGAGTCGAGACCCAGTTCTTC. Its protein product is CASSPHKVAGGVETQFF.

This clonotype appeared a single time. V is TRBV6-5 and J is TRBJ2-6; no clear D. CDR3 length equals 15 residues. V lost 6 bases and J 0 bases, leaving 9 bases between the germline ends. CDR1 and CDR2 (germline): MNHEY, SVGAGI. CDR3 DNA: TGTGCCAGCAGGGAAGGGCCCTCTGGGGCCAACGTCCTGACTTTC. Translating it yields CASREGPSGANVLTF.

The rearrangement joins TRBV12-3 or TRBV12-4 to TRBJ2-1, with 7 bases aligning to TRBD2. Losses at the gene ends were 5 bases for V and 9 bases for J; bases not matched to a gene: 4. This CDR3 is built from 12 residues. CDR3: CASSLTSTEQFF. The CDR3 DNA is TGTGCCAGCAGTCTGACTAGCACTGAGCAGTTCTTC.

This chain links TRBV9 with TRBJ2-7; no firm D call. CDR3 length: 15 residues. CDR1 is SGDLS and CDR2 is YYNGEE in the germline V gene. Trimming cost V 4 bases and J 4 bases, with 18 bases left between them. The CDR3 region is CASSQYRSDLYEQYF. CDR3 nucleotide sequence: TGTGCCAGCAGCCAGTATAGGTCCGACCTTTACGAGCAGTACTTC.

The CDR3 DNA follows: TGTGCCAGCACTATTGGTGGGGGACAGGGTTACGAGCAGTACTTC. Residues: CASTIGGGQGYEQYF. The chain is built from TRBV28 and TRBJ2-7, with TRBD1 identical over 9 bases. The CDR3 is made up of 15 amino acids. Germline CDR1 and CDR2: MDHEN and SYDVKM. With 7 bases clipped from V and 4 bases from J, the junction kept 11 bases outside the gene matches.